The 23 T cell receptor beta chains below were found in one sample sequenced in a study of chemoradiotherapy in HPV16-positive cancers. The protocol was immunoSEQ multiplex PCR, while the TCRdb copy is restricted to in-frame clones and leaves out a portion. The sample lists tens of thousands of clones, 80% to 90% occurring once. Sample: blood, taken from a patient who underwent chemoradiotherapy. The receptors stem from a human donor with HPV-associated anogenital cancer.

The chain links TRBV6-5 to TRBJ2-2; weak D call: TRBD2 (5 bases). The CDR3 is 12 amino acids. Germline V gene lookup returns CDR1 MNHEY and CDR2 SVGAGI. Trimming cost V 6 bases and J 4 bases, with 6 bases left between them. CDR3 in amino acids: CASRGSTGELFF. CDR3 bases: TGTGCCAGCAGAGGGAGCACCGGGGAGCTGTTTTTT.

This chain links TRBV18 with TRBJ2-7, with 10 bases lining up with TRBD2. The CDR3 covers 16 residues. With V trimmed by 1 base and J by 1 base, 4 bases remained unmatched. Germline CDR1 and CDR2: KGHSH and LQKENI. The CDR3 DNA sequence: TGTGCCAGCTCACCACAATCACTAGCGGGGTCCTACGAGCAGTACTTC. It yields the protein CASSPQSLAGSYEQYF.

This clone appeared a single time. The chain has TRBV29-1 and TRBJ2-7; 8 bases are a match to TRBD1. V gave up 7 bases and J gave up 3 bases; unmatched junction bases: 11. CDR1 SQVTM and CDR2 ANQGSEA come from the germline V gene. The CDR3 is 14 residues long. Here the CDR3 reads CSGGNRGYGYEQYF. As DNA, the CDR3 is TGCAGCGGGGGAAACAGGGGGTATGGCTACGAGCAGTACTTC.

This clone was detected only once. The chain couples TRBV30 to TRBJ1-1; 7 positions agree with TRBD1. Trimming cost V 5 bases and J 0 bases; bases outside gene matches: 3. This CDR3 region has 13 residues. Looked up from germline, CDR1 is GTSNPN and CDR2 is SVGIG (reference sequence). In DNA, the CDR3 is TGTGCCTGGGGGACAGCTATGAACACTGAAGCTTTCTTT. The encoded protein is CAWGTAMNTEAFF.

CDR3 in amino acids: CASSLPDTEAFF. DNA of the CDR3: TGTGCCAGCAGCTTGCCCGACACTGAAGCTTTCTTT. This sequence joins TRBV5-6 and TRBJ1-1; D remains unclear. The length of the CDR3 is 12 residues. The germline CDR1 and CDR2 sequences are SGHDT and YYEEEE. V lost 1 base and J lost 3, with 4 bases in between.

The chain recombines TRBV10-3 with TRBJ1-1; perhaps TRBD1 as D (5 bases). From germline, CDR1 is ENHRY and CDR2 SYGVKD. This CDR3 contains 11 residues. V was cut by 11 bases and J by 2 bases, with 9 bases left in between. CDR3 amino acids: CAGGANTEAFF. Here the CDR3 DNA reads TGTGCCGGCGGGGCTAACACTGAAGCTTTCTTT.

The V and J genes are TRBV27 and TRBJ1-5; D ambiguous. Trimming shortened V by 0 bases and J by 7 bases, and 10 bases separated the two germline ends. The CDR3 contains 14 residues. CDR1 is MNHEY, CDR2 SMNVEV, per germline (reference sequence). The CDR3 DNA reads as TGTGCCAGCAGTTTATCAGCTTTCAGGCAGCCCCAGCATTTT. The encoded protein is CASSLSAFRQPQHF.

This clone is a singleton in its sample. The rearrangement joins TRBV4-2 to TRBJ1-1; D is unresolved. Germline V CDR1 and CDR2: LGHNA, YNFKEQ. The CDR3 runs to 15 residues. Trimming shortened V by 1 base and J by 4 bases, and 13 bases separated the two germline ends. The CDR3 sequence is CASSQVSYDGTEAFF. DNA of the CDR3: TGTGCCAGCAGCCAAGTGAGTTATGACGGCACTGAAGCTTTCTTT.

The chain joins TRBV5-4 to TRBJ2-2, with 7 bases aligning to TRBD2. The junction had 11 bases not matched to a gene; V was cut back by 3 bases and J by 0 bases. Germline CDR1 SGHNT, CDR2 YYREEE (reference sequence). The CDR3 sequence is 18 residues long. This chain's CDR3 is CASSSDAWRGSNTGELFF. CDR3 nucleotides: TGTGCCAGCAGCTCTGACGCTTGGCGGGGGTCGAACACCGGGGAGCTGTTTTTT.

The chain recombines TRBV30 with TRBJ2-5, with no clear D. The CDR3 is 11 amino acids. CDR1 GTSNPN and CDR2 SVGIG come from the germline V gene (reference sequence). The V end lost 3 bases, the J end lost 4 bases, and 6 bases lay between the germline ends. CDR3 protein: CAWSPGETQYF. DNA for the CDR3: TGTGCCTGGAGCCCCGGAGAGACCCAGTACTTC.

The rearrangement uses TRBV5-5 and TRBJ2-1; 11 bases line up with TRBD1. The CDR3 is 15 amino acids. V dropped 3 bases and J dropped 8; count of bases not matched to a gene: 7. Looked up from germline, CDR1 is SGHKS and CDR2 is YYEKEE (reference sequence). CDR3 loop: CASSSGQGARDEQFF. The CDR3 region has the DNA TGTGCCAGCAGCTCCGGACAGGGGGCCAGAGATGAGCAGTTCTTC.

This clone has just one count. V gene TRBV2 combines with J gene TRBJ1-5; D unresolved. V lost 7 bases and J 2 bases, leaving 6 bases between the germline ends. The CDR3 loop spans 12 amino acids. Germline CDR1 and CDR2: SNHLY and FYNNEI. The DNA for the CDR3 is TGTGCCAGCAAAGTTGGCAATCAGCCCCAGCATTTT. Amino acids: CASKVGNQPQHF.

The rearrangement uses TRBV5-1 and TRBJ2-5, with 10 positions matching TRBD1. Germline trimming cut 2 bases from V and 4 bases from J; bases unmatched to any gene: 8. Germline values: CDR1 SGHRS, CDR2 YFSETQ. The CDR3 sequence is 16 residues long. The CDR3 here is CASSFGTGVGGETQYF. The DNA for the CDR3 is TGCGCCAGCAGCTTCGGGACAGGGGTTGGTGGAGAGACCCAGTACTTC. Using reference TRBV5-1 and TRBJ2-5 for the parts outside the CDR3, the full variable domain is KAGVTQTPRYLIKTRGQQVTLSCSPISGHRSVSWYQQTPGQGLQFLFEYFSETQRNKGNFPGRFSGRQFSNSRSEMNVSTLELGDSALYLCASSFGTGVGGETQYFGPGTRLLVL.

This chain uses TRBV10-3 with TRBJ1-2, with 10 bases lining up with TRBD1. V shed 10 bases and J 8 bases; nucleotides not matched to a gene: 7. From germline, CDR1 is ENHRY and CDR2 SYGVKD. This CDR3 has 12 residues. CDR3 in amino acids: CASLGQGRGYTF. The CDR3 region has the DNA TGTGCCAGCCTGGGACAGGGGAGGGGCTACACCTTC.

J is TRBJ2-7 and V is TRBV30, with TRBD2 identical over 9 bases. Unmatched junction bases numbered 7, after V lost 8 bases and J lost 2 bases. Per germline, CDR1 GTSNPN and CDR2 SVGIG (reference sequence). The CDR3 totals 13 residues. The CDR3 DNA reads TGTGCCGGGGCGGGGGGGGCCACCTACGAGCAGTACTTC. Translated, it gives CAGAGGATYEQYF.

The J gene is TRBJ1-2, the V gene TRBV7-2; D is unresolved. V lost 0 bases and J 7 bases, leaving 15 bases between the germline ends. The CDR3 is 15 amino acids. CDR1 SGHTA and CDR2 FQGNSA come from the germline V gene. CDR3 nucleotides: TGTGCCAGCAGCTTAGCGAACCCGGGGAAGCTTGGCTACACCTTC. This encodes CASSLANPGKLGYTF.

V and J are TRBV10-3 and TRBJ2-6, with 10 bases that match TRBD1. The CDR3 contains 15 residues. Germline V gene data show CDR1 as ENHRY and CDR2 as SYGVKD. J lost 0 bases, V lost 10 bases, and 3 bases had no gene match. This CDR3 is CATGQGDSGANVLTF. CDR3 nucleotide sequence: TGTGCCACCGGACAGGGGGACTCTGGGGCCAACGTCCTGACTTTC.

The gene calls are TRBV9 and TRBJ1-2; 7 nucleotides agree with TRBD1. The length of the CDR3 is 15 residues. V was clipped by 0 bases and J by 5 bases; unmatched bases: 7. Looked up from germline, CDR1 is SGDLS and CDR2 is YYNGEE. CDR3 nucleotides: TGTGCCAGCAGCGTAGCGATGACAGGGTGGTATGGCTACACCTTC. This gives the protein CASSVAMTGWYGYTF.

The chain combines TRBV5-1 with TRBJ1-4, with D maybe TRBD1 (5 bases). V was shortened by 0 bases and J by 8 bases, with 11 bases between the two germline ends. Looked up from germline, CDR1 is SGHRS and CDR2 is YFSETQ. This CDR3 is 14 amino acids long. Here the CDR3 reads CASSLGQGREKLFF. CDR3 DNA sequence: TGCGCCAGCAGCTTGGGGCAGGGAAGAGAAAAACTGTTTTTT. The variable domain in full, with the rest retrieved from reference TRBV5-1 and TRBJ1-4, is KAGVTQTPRYLIKTRGQQVTLSCSPISGHRSVSWYQQTPGQGLQFLFEYFSETQRNKGNFPGRFSGRQFSNSRSEMNVSTLELGDSALYLCASSLGQGREKLFFGSGTQLSVL.

In DNA, the CDR3 is TGTGCCAGCAGCCAGGGGTTGCGGGATAGCAATCAGCCCCAGCATTTT. It yields the protein CASSQGLRDSNQPQHF. V gene TRBV4-2 combines with J gene TRBJ1-5; D unclear. Between the trimmed V and J ends, which lost 3 bases and 0 bases, there was a span of 12 bases. Germline-derived CDR1 and CDR2 are LGHNA and YNFKEQ. The CDR3 runs 16 residues.

V is TRBV2 and J is TRBJ1-2; D remains unclear. Germline V gives CDR1 SNHLY, CDR2 FYNNEI. The CDR3 extends over 14 amino acids. Trimming took off 7 bases at V and 3 bases at J, with 15 bases between the two ends. This CDR3 reads CASTRVVSHYGYTF. Here the CDR3 DNA reads TGTGCCAGCACCCGAGTGGTATCTCACTATGGCTACACCTTC.

The CDR3 DNA is TGCGCCAGCAGCTTGGACAGGGGAAAGGCTTTCTTT. Its translation: CASSLDRGKAFF. The chain uses TRBV5-1 and TRBJ1-1; 7 bases line up with TRBD1. V shed 0 bases, J shed 11 bases, and the junction held 4 bases outside the gene matches. Germline V lookup: CDR1 SGHRS, CDR2 YFSETQ. The CDR3 totals 12 residues.

The V call is TRBV30, the J call TRBJ1-6, with TRBD1 as a possible D gene (6 bases). The CDR3 consists of 14 residues. Germline V gives CDR1 GTSNPN, CDR2 SVGIG (reference sequence). V was cut by 2 bases and J by 10 bases, with 15 bases left in between. CDR3 in amino acids: CAWSTTGQRSPLHF. The CDR3 region has the DNA TGTGCCTGGAGTACCACAGGGCAGAGGTCACCCCTCCACTTT. The full variable domain, with the rest looked up from reference TRBV30 and TRBJ1-6, is SQTIHQWPATLVQPVGSPLSLECTVEGTSNPNLYWYRQAAGRGLQLLFYSVGIGQISSEVPQNLSASRPQDRQFILSSKKLLLSDSGFYLCAWSTTGQRSPLHFGNGTRLTVT.